The 12 T cell receptor beta chains below all came from one sample that was sequenced in a study of T cells in Graves' hyperthyroidism and ophthalmopathy. TCR beta CDR3 regions were amplified from RNA. The study used the HTBI primer set for a first-round RT-PCR of the TCR CDR3. A single record per CDR3 protein comes from TCRdb applying MiXCR to the multiplex PCR reads. The sample contains roughly 560,000 distinct CDR3 sequences, roughly 14% of which appear only once. Sequences were obtained from blood. Source of these receptors: a woman between 35 and 50 years old with Graves' ophthalmopathy.

This clonotype was observed a few times. CDR3 in amino acids: CASRPGLAGGTRTGELFF. CDR3 DNA sequence: TGTGCCAGTAGGCCCGGACTAGCGGGAGGAACTCGGACCGGGGAGCTGTTTTTT. The chain has TRBV19 and TRBJ2-2; 14 bases agree with TRBD2. This CDR3 has 18 residues. Trimming took 6 bases from V and 5 from J; bases not matched to a gene: 11. Looked up from germline, CDR1 is LNHDA and CDR2 is SQIVND (reference sequence).

In this sample, this clonotype turned up many times. V is TRBV29-1 and J is TRBJ1-5, with TRBD1 as a possible D gene (5 bases). Between the trimmed V and J ends, which lost 7 bases and 0 bases, there was a span of 7 bases. The CDR3 extends over 12 amino acids. Germline CDR1 SQVTM, CDR2 ANQGSEA. The CDR3 here is CSAQGSNQPQHF. CDR3 sequence (DNA): TGCAGCGCCCAGGGTAGCAATCAGCCCCAGCATTTT. Together with reference TRBV29-1 and TRBJ1-5, the CDR3 gives the full variable domain: SAVISQKPSRDICQRGTSLTIQCQVDSQVTMMFWYRQQPGQSLTLIATANQGSEATYESGFVIDKFPISRPNLTFSTLTVSNMSPEDSSIYLCSAQGSNQPQHFGDGTRLSIL.

This clonotype came up a few times. This rearrangement joins TRBV30 to TRBJ2-7; 7 bases agree with TRBD2. Trimming took 5 bases from V and 0 from J; bases not matched to a gene: 7. Germline V gene sequence: CDR1 GTSNPN, CDR2 SVGIG (reference sequence). The CDR3 is made up of 14 amino acids. The CDR3 is CAWEREGTSYEQYF. The CDR3 nucleotides are TGTGCCTGGGAGCGGGAAGGTACCTCCTACGAGCAGTACTTC.

Ten or more counts support this clonotype. The chain couples TRBV28 to TRBJ2-7; a possible D gene is TRBD2 (7 bases). The CDR3 is 15 amino acids. Per the germline V gene, CDR1 is MDHEN and CDR2 is SYDVKM. Trimming pared 1 base from V and 5 bases from J, leaving 15 bases between. The CDR3 is CASSLLGRGGDEQYF. CDR3 coding DNA: TGTGCCAGCAGTTTATTAGGCAGGGGAGGGGACGAGCAGTACTTC.

This clonotype was observed many times. The chain has TRBV7-2 and TRBJ2-7, with D unresolved. CDR1 and CDR2 (germline): SGHTA, FQGNSA. This CDR3 comprises 12 residues. V was shortened by 5 bases and J by 3 bases, with 8 bases between the two germline ends. CDR3 residues: CASSQDHYEQYF. DNA of the CDR3: TGTGCCAGCAGCCAAGATCACTACGAGCAGTACTTC.

This clonotype was counted only a few times. The V and J genes are TRBV7-9 and TRBJ1-2; tentatively, D is TRBD1 (6 bases). Trimming pared 5 bases from V and 5 bases from J, leaving 12 bases between. Germline loops: CDR1 SEHNR, CDR2 FQNEAQ (reference sequence). There are 13 residues in the CDR3. The CDR3 nucleotides read TGTGCCAGCAGCCCGGGACATCGGTATGGCTACACCTTC. Its translation is CASSPGHRYGYTF. The entire variable domain, with the rest obtained from reference TRBV7-9 and TRBJ1-2, is as follows: DTGVSQNPRHKITKRGQNVTFRCDPISEHNRLYWYRQTLGQGPEFLTYFQNEAQLEKSRLLSDRFSAERPKGSFSTLEIQRTEQGDSAMYLCASSPGHRYGYTFGSGTRLTVV.

There are many counts of this clonotype. The rearrangement links TRBV28 to TRBJ2-5; possibly TRBD2 for D (6 bases). The CDR3 is 13 amino acids. V lost 6 bases and J lost 4, with 12 bases in between. The germline V gene has CDR1 MDHEN and CDR2 SYDVKM. This CDR3 is CASREGQTETQYF. The CDR3 region has the DNA TGTGCCAGCAGGGAGGGGCAGACAGAGACCCAGTACTTC. Together with reference TRBV28 and TRBJ2-5, the CDR3 gives the full variable domain: DVKVTQSSRYLVKRTGEKVFLECVQDMDHENMFWYRQDPGLGLRLIYFSYDVKMKEKGDIPEGYSVSREKKERFSLILESASTNQTSMYLCASREGQTETQYFGPGTRLLVL.

The chain recombines TRBV18 with TRBJ1-1; perhaps TRBD1 as D (6 bases). The V end lost 2 bases, the J end lost 10 bases, and 14 bases lay between the germline ends. This CDR3 spans 13 amino acids. In germline, CDR1 is KGHSH, CDR2 LQKENI. Written as DNA, the CDR3 is TGTGCCAGCTCACCAGTCGGACAGCAGAGAGCTTTCTTT. This encodes CASSPVGQQRAFF.

Many counts were recorded for this clonotype. The chain employs TRBV27 and TRBJ2-7, with 8 nucleotides matching TRBD1. CDR1 is MNHEY and CDR2 is SMNVEV in the germline V gene (reference sequence). The CDR3 covers 17 residues. The V and J ends lost 4 bases and 0 bases, in that order; junction bases with no gene match: 11. CDR3 region: CASSSTGGKIDSYEQYF. CDR3 DNA: TGTGCCAGCAGTTCTACAGGGGGGAAGATCGACTCCTACGAGCAGTACTTC.

The rearrangement uses TRBV4-3 and TRBJ2-2; no reliable D call. Germline loops: CDR1 LGHNA, CDR2 YSLEER. V lost 0 bases to trimming and J lost 1 base, with 9 bases between them. This CDR3 has 16 amino acids. Written as DNA, the CDR3 is TGCGCCAGCAGCCAAGATCGGTGGGGGAACACCGGGGAGCTGTTTTTT. Its protein is CASSQDRWGNTGELFF.

V is TRBV5-1 and J is TRBJ2-2, with TRBD2 matching over 7 bases. The trim removed 5 bases at V and 0 bases at J, leaving 4 bases unmatched. Germline V gene data show CDR1 as SGHRS and CDR2 as YFSETQ. CDR3 size: 15 residues. The CDR3 DNA follows: TGCGCCAGCAGGTTTGCGGGAGCGAACACCGGGGAGCTGTTTTTT. Translation: CASRFAGANTGELFF.

This clonotype appeared many times. The V call is TRBV6-5, the J call TRBJ1-5; no clear D gene. Looked up from germline, CDR1 is MNHEY and CDR2 is SVGAGI. Trimming removed 0 bases from V and 3 bases from J, with 6 bases in between. CDR3 size: 14 residues. In nucleotides, the CDR3 is TGTGCCAGCAGTTACTCGCCAGTCAATCAGCCCCAGCATTTT. This encodes CASSYSPVNQPQHF.